These 19 T cell receptor beta chains originate from one sample sequenced in a study of response to subunit inactivated influenza vaccine (dated by TCRdb to the late 2010s). The method behind the library was RT-PCR. Reads for this sample came from an Illumina HiSeq 2500. TCRdb reanalyzed the raw reads on its own, using fastp at Q25 for trimming and MiXCR for clone calling, and kept in-frame beta chains. Entries are consolidated by CDR3 protein sequence, retaining the most common genes and DNA. The sample table holds roughly 500,000 distinct CDR3 sequences, of which about 15% were seen once. The ten largest make up 2.5% to 3.5% of the sample. The source was CD4+ T cells sorted from PBMCs, collected less than 30 months after vaccination. The receptors shown here come from a man in his fifties or sixties who received an inactivated influenza vaccine. Donor details come from another sample of the same person, matched by shared clones.

This clonotype has only a few counts. J is TRBJ2-7 and V is TRBV9; TRBD1 matches at 8 bases. Germline V lookup: CDR1 SGDLS, CDR2 YYNGEE. The CDR3 covers 14 residues. The V segment lost 1 base and the J segment 5 bases; nucleotides outside the gene matches: 5. CDR3 bases: TGTGCCAGCAGCGTACACGGACAGGGTGACGAGCAGTACTTC. This gives the protein CASSVHGQGDEQYF.

This clonotype was seen more than once but under ten times. The rearrangement joins TRBV7-2 to TRBJ2-7; D is undetermined. Trimming took 5 bases from V and 8 from J, leaving 22 bases between them. Germline V lookup: CDR1 SGHTA, CDR2 FQGNSA. This CDR3 is built from 15 residues. The CDR3 here is CASSPYRRGPPQQYF. The CDR3 coding sequence is TGTGCCAGCAGCCCCTACCGTCGAGGACCTCCACAGCAGTACTTC.

This clonotype was observed a handful of times. J is TRBJ2-1 and V is TRBV2; tentatively, D is TRBD2 (6 bases). The CDR3 has 17 residues. V was trimmed by 7 bases and J by 2 bases, leaving 21 bases between them. Germline CDR1 and CDR2: SNHLY and FYNNEI. The CDR3 loop is CASNYPGLPSAYNEQFF. In DNA, the CDR3 is TGTGCCAGCAATTATCCGGGACTTCCCTCGGCCTACAATGAGCAGTTCTTC. Full variable domain (missing parts from reference TRBV2 and TRBJ2-1): EPEVTQTPSHQVTQMGQEVILRCVPISNHLYFYWYRQILGQKVEFLVSFYNNEISEKSEIFDDQFSVERPDGSNFTLKIRSTKLEDSAMYFCASNYPGLPSAYNEQFFGPGTRLTVL.

This clonotype was detected only a few times. V usage is TRBV28 and J usage is TRBJ1-1; tentatively, D is TRBD1 (6 bases). The germline V gene has CDR1 MDHEN and CDR2 SYDVKM. The CDR3 runs 13 residues. V lost 6 bases to trimming and J lost 1 base, with 9 bases between them. For the CDR3, the DNA is TGTGCCAGCAGCGACAGGAGGAACACTGAAGCTTTCTTT. It translates to CASSDRRNTEAFF.

The CDR3 reads CSAVDSGRAADTQYF. CDR3 sequence (DNA): TGCAGCGCCGTCGATAGCGGGAGGGCCGCAGATACGCAGTATTTT. V is TRBV29-1 and J is TRBJ2-3, with 11 positions matching TRBD2. The V gene's germline CDR1 is SQVTM and CDR2 ANQGSEA. J was trimmed by 4 bases and V by 7 bases; bases with no gene match: 10. This CDR3 spans 15 amino acids.

The chain combines TRBV19 with TRBJ1-4, with TRBD1 identical over 9 bases. Germline values: CDR1 LNHDA, CDR2 SQIVND (reference sequence). The CDR3 consists of 13 residues. Unmatched junction bases numbered 3, after V lost 8 bases and J lost 5 bases. CDR3 bases: TGTGCCAGTGCCGACAGGGGGAATGAAAAACTGTTTTTT. Its protein product is CASADRGNEKLFF.

In its sample, this clonotype was seen a few times. The chain carries TRBV27 and TRBJ2-2; the D gene is possibly TRBD2 (6 bases). The germline V gene encodes CDR1 MNHEY and CDR2 SMNVEV (reference sequence). The CDR3 totals 16 residues. V lost 3 bases, J lost 7 bases, and 18 bases lay in between. In DNA form, the CDR3 reads TGTGCCAGCAGTTTTCGCGGGACCCCCCAGCACGGGGAGCTGTTTTTT. As protein: CASSFRGTPQHGELFF.

Only a few counts were recorded for this clonotype. The genes are TRBV5-1 and TRBJ1-4; 7 nucleotides agree with TRBD1. The CDR3 contains 13 residues. With 7 bases clipped from V and 6 bases from J, the junction kept 6 bases outside the gene matches. The germline V gene encodes CDR1 SGHRS and CDR2 YFSETQ. DNA for the CDR3: TGCGCCAGCCAATCCGGGACAGATGAAAAACTGTTTTTT. It yields the protein CASQSGTDEKLFF.

This clonotype was counted only a few times. J is TRBJ2-1 and V is TRBV4-1; 7 bases match TRBD2. The V gene end was trimmed by 1 base and the J gene end by 9 bases; junction bases not matched to a gene: 9. Germline V gives CDR1 MGHRA, CDR2 YSYEKL. This CDR3 contains 15 residues. Written as DNA, the CDR3 is TGCGCCAGCAGCCAAGTTATCGGGGGGACCTCTGAGCAGTTCTTC. It yields the protein CASSQVIGGTSEQFF.

This clonotype was detected a few times. V gene TRBV5-6 combines with J gene TRBJ2-7; TRBD2 aligns across 8 bases. Germline assignment: CDR1 SGHDT and CDR2 YYEEEE. Trimming at V came to 4 bases and at J to 3 bases, leaving 12 bases not matched to a gene. The CDR3 contains 16 residues. This CDR3 reads CASSPSPGLGFYEQYF. DNA for the CDR3: TGTGCCAGCAGCCCGTCCCCGGGACTAGGGTTCTACGAGCAGTACTTC.

The chain recombines TRBV7-9 with TRBJ2-6; 7 bases align to TRBD1. The trim removed 5 bases at V and 5 bases at J, leaving 6 bases unmatched. The CDR3 has 15 amino acids. Germline CDR1 SEHNR, CDR2 FQNEAQ (reference sequence). The CDR3 here is CASSTDRVRANVLTF. The CDR3 DNA sequence: TGTGCCAGCAGCACCGACAGGGTGAGGGCCAACGTCCTGACTTTC. Drawing the rest from reference TRBV7-9 and TRBJ2-6, the complete variable domain is DTGVSQNPRHKITKRGQNVTFRCDPISEHNRLYWYRQTLGQGPEFLTYFQNEAQLEKSRLLSDRFSAERPKGSFSTLEIQRTEQGDSAMYLCASSTDRVRANVLTFGAGSRLTVL.

Only a few counts were recorded for this clonotype. The rearrangement links TRBV20-1 to TRBJ1-6; perhaps TRBD1 as D (6 bases). Trimming cost V 7 bases and J 8 bases, with 18 bases left between them. CDR1 and CDR2 (germline): DFQATT, SNEGSKA (reference sequence). The CDR3 consists of 14 residues. CDR3 DNA: TGCAGTGTTAGTACAGGGCTCGAGGATTCACCCCTCCACTTT. Residues: CSVSTGLEDSPLHF.

Comments on this clonotype: The junction does not match germline at one end; this may be a read error. The rearrangement joins TRBV23-1 to TRBJ2-2; 10 positions match TRBD2. TRBV23-1 is filed as an ORF, its function uncertain. The CDR3 totals 15 residues. Here the CDR3 DNA reads TGCGTCAGCGGGCAGCGGGAGGGCCATGACGGGGAGCTGTTTTTT. It codes for CVSGQREGHDGELFF.

This clonotype was detected many times. The chain joins TRBV12-3 or TRBV12-4 to TRBJ1-5; the D gene is possibly TRBD1 (6 bases). The CDR3 length is 15 residues. Deletions cut 6 bases from V and 4 bases from J, with 16 bases between. CDR3: CASRSAGGRNQPQHF. The CDR3 DNA is TGTGCCAGCAGGTCAGCCGGGGGGCGTAATCAGCCCCAGCATTTT.

The table lists this clonotype with a few counts. The genes are TRBV4-2 and TRBJ2-1, with 7 nucleotides matching TRBD2. Germline V lookup: CDR1 LGHNA, CDR2 YNFKEQ. J gave up 2 bases and V 0 bases, and 4 bases lay outside the gene matches. This CDR3 region has 16 residues. The CDR3 sequence: CASSQEPGGPYNEQFF. For the CDR3, the DNA is TGTGCCAGCAGCCAAGAACCGGGGGGACCCTACAATGAGCAGTTCTTC.

This chain links TRBV12-3 or TRBV12-4 with TRBJ2-1; TRBD2 aligns across 7 bases. V lost 5 bases, J lost 6 bases, and 7 bases stayed unmatched. CDR3 length equals 14 residues. The CDR3 here is CASSPTGGPNEQFF. CDR3 nucleotides: TGTGCCAGCAGTCCAACGGGGGGACCCAATGAGCAGTTCTTC.

A few counts support this clonotype. The chain links TRBV7-3 to TRBJ2-6; D uncertain. Germline V gene lookup returns CDR1 SGHTA and CDR2 FQGTGA. The CDR3 consists of 16 residues. Trimming pared 4 bases from V and 0 bases from J, leaving 10 bases between. CDR3 nucleotides: TGTGCCAGCAGCTCCCTCCCGAGCTCTGGGGCCAACGTCCTGACTTTC. It codes for CASSSLPSSGANVLTF. Full variable domain (remainder filled in from reference TRBV7-3 and TRBJ2-6): GAGVSQTPSNKVTEKGKYVELRCDPISGHTALYWYRQSLGQGPEFLIYFQGTGAADDSGLPNDRFFAVRPEGSVSTLKIQRTERGDSAVYLCASSSLPSSGANVLTFGAGSRLTVL.

This clonotype was seen more than once but under ten times. The chain uses TRBV18 and TRBJ2-7; TRBD1 agrees at 7 bases. Germline V CDR1 and CDR2: KGHSH, LQKENI. The CDR3 sequence is 15 residues long. V lost 3 bases to trimming and J lost 2 bases; unmatched junction nucleotides: 7. CDR3 nucleotides: TGTGCCAGCTCACCGATTACAGGGGCCCCCTACGAGCAGTACTTC. It yields the protein CASSPITGAPYEQYF.

This chain joins TRBV4-2 and TRBJ1-2, with D perhaps TRBD1 (6 bases). Germline CDR1 is LGHNA and CDR2 is YNFKEQ. The CDR3 spans 14 residues. V lost 0 bases to trimming and J lost 6 bases, with 11 bases between them. CDR3 loop: CASSQDRGVDGYTF. Here the CDR3 DNA reads TGTGCCAGCAGCCAAGATAGGGGGGTGGATGGCTACACCTTC.